This T cell receptor beta chain was found in a study of chemoradiotherapy in HPV16-positive cancers. Study in general: Candidate HPV-specific clones and shared TCR motifs came from a couple of HPV16-positive patients.

The trim removed 2 bases at V and 3 bases at J, leaving 4 bases unmatched. Germline CDR1 is SGHRS and CDR2 is YFSETQ. This CDR3 is built from 15 residues. Whole-study results and caveats: Candidate HPV-specific clones and E7-related TCR motifs grew in tumor during treatment. The functional HPV-specific definition rests on just two HPV16-positive patients.

The data were produced by immunoSEQ multiplex PCR, yet TCRdb's version contains in-frame clones alone and is incomplete. The repertoire includes fewer than 6,000 clones, 91% of them detected once, and 3% to 3.5% sits in the top ten. Points on this clone: Antigen: not known.

Here the sequenced sample was tumor tissue, taken from a patient who underwent chemoradiotherapy. This receptor was taken from a human donor with HPV-associated anogenital cancer. The chain employs TRBV5-1 and TRBJ2-1; 8 positions match TRBD2. The CDR3 DNA reads as TGCGCCAGCAGCTTAACGGGAGGGTACTACAATGAGCAGTTCTTC. Translating it yields CASSLTGGYYNEQFF.